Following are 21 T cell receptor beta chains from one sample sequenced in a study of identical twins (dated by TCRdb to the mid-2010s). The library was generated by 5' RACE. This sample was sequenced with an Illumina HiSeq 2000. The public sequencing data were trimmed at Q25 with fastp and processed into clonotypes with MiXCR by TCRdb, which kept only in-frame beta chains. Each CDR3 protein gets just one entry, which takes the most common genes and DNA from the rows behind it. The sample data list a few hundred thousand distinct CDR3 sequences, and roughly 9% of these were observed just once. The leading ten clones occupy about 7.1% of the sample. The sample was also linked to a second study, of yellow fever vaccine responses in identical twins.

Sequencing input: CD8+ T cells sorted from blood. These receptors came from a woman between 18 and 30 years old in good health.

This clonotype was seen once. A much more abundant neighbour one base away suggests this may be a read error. CDR3 region: CPSSYGTSGELFF. The DNA for the CDR3 is TGTCCCAGCAGCTATGGGACGTCCGGGGAGCTGTTTTTT. The chain employs TRBV5-6 and TRBJ2-2, with D perhaps TRBD1 or TRBD2 (5 bases each). The CDR3 loop spans 13 amino acids. Germline V lookup: CDR1 SGHDT, CDR2 YYEEEE.

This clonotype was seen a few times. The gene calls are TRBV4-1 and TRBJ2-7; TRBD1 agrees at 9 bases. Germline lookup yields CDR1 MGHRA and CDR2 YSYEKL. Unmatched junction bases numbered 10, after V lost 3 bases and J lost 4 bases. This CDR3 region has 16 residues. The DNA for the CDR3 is TGCGCCAGCAGCCATCTCTCGGGACAGGGAAATTACGAGCAGTACTTC. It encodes CASSHLSGQGNYEQYF.

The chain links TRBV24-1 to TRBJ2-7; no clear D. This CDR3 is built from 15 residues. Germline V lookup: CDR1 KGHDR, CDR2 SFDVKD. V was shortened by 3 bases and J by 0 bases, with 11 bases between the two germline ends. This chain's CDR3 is CATSDGRSPSYEQYF. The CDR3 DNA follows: TGTGCCACCAGTGATGGTCGCAGCCCCTCCTACGAGCAGTACTTC.

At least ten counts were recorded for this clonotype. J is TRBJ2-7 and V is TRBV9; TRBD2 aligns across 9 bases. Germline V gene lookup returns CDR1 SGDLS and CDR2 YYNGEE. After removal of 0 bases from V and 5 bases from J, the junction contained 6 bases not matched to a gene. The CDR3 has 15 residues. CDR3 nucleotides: TGTGCCAGCAGCGTAGGTAGCGGGGGTATCAACGAGCAGTACTTC. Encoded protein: CASSVGSGGINEQYF.

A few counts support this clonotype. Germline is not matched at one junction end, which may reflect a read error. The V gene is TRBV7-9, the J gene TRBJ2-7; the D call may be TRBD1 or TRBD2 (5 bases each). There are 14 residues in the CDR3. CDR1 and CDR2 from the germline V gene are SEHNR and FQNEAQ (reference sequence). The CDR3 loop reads CVSSSGTDFYEQYF. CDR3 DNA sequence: TGTGTCAGCAGCTCCGGGACGGATTTCTACGAGCAGTACTTC.

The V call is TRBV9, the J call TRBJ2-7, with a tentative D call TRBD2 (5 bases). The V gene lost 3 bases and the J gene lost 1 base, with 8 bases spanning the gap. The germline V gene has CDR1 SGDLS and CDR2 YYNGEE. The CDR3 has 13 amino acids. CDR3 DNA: TGTGCCAGCAGCGGGACTTCTTCCTACGAGCAGTACTTC. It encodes CASSGTSSYEQYF. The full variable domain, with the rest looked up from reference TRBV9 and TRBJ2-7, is DSGVTQTPKHLITATGQRVTLRCSPRSGDLSVYWYQQSLDQGLQFLIQYYNGEERAKGNILERFSAQQFPDLHSELNLSSLELGDSALYFCASSGTSSYEQYFGPGTRLTVT.

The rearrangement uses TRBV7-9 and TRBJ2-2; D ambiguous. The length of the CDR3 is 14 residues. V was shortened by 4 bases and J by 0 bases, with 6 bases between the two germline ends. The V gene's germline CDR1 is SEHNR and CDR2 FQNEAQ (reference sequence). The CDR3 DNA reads TGTGCCAGCAGCTATACAGCGAACACCGGGGAGCTGTTTTTT. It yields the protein CASSYTANTGELFF.

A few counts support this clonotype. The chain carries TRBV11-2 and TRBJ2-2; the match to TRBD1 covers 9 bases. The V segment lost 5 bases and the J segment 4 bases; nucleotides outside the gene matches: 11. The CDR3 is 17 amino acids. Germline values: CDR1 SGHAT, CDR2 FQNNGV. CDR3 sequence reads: CASSDEGQGFTTGELFF. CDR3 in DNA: TGTGCCAGCAGCGACGAGGGACAGGGCTTTACCACCGGGGAGCTGTTTTTT.

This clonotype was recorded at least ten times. The CDR3 loop is CSVEGWVASGARLNEQFF. The CDR3 DNA reads TGCAGCGTTGAAGGGTGGGTGGCTAGCGGGGCGAGACTCAATGAGCAGTTCTTC. The chain employs TRBV29-1 and TRBJ2-1; TRBD2 matches 9 bases. The CDR3 has 18 residues. The germline CDR1 and CDR2 sequences are SQVTM and ANQGSEA. V gave up 1 base and J gave up 6 bases; unmatched junction bases: 16.

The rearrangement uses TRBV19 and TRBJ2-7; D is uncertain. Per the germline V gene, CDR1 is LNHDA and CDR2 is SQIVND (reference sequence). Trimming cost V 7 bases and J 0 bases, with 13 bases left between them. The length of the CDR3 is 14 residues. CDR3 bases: TGTGCCAGTATGAGAACACACAGCTCCTACGAGCAGTACTTC. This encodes CASMRTHSSYEQYF.

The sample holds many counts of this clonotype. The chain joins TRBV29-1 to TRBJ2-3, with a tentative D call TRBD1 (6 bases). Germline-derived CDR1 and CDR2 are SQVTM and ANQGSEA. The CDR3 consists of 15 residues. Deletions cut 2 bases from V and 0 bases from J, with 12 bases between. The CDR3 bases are TGCAGCGTTGAAAGGGGGACACTCAGCACAGATACGCAGTATTTT. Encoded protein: CSVERGTLSTDTQYF.

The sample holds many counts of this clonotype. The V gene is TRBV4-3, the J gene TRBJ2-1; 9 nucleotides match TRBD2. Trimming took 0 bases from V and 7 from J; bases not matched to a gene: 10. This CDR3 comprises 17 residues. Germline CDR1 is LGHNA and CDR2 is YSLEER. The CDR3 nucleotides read TGCGCCAGCAGCCAAGATGACGTACTAGCGGGCACGAATGAGCAGTTCTTC. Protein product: CASSQDDVLAGTNEQFF.

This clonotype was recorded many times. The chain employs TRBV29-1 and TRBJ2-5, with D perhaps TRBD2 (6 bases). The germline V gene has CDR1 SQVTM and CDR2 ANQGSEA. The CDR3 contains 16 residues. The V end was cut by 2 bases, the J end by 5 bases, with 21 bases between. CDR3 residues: CSVESSGDTGIETQYF. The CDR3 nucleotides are TGCAGCGTTGAATCCTCGGGGGATACGGGAATCGAGACCCAGTACTTC.

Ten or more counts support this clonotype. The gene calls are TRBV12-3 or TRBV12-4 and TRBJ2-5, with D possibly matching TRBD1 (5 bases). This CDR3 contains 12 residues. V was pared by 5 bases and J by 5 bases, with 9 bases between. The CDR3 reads CASSPAGETQYF. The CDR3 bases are TGTGCCAGCAGTCCGGCAGGGGAGACCCAGTACTTC.

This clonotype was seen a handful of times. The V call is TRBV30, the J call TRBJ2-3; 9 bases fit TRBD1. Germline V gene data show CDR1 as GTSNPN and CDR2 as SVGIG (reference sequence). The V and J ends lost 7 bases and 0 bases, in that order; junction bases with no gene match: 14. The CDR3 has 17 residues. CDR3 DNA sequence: TGTGCCTTATCCGGGACAGGGACGCCAACTAGCACAGATACGCAGTATTTT. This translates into CALSGTGTPTSTDTQYF. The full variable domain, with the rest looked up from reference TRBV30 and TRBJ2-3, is SQTIHQWPATLVQPVGSPLSLECTVEGTSNPNLYWYRQAAGRGLQLLFYSVGIGQISSEVPQNLSASRPQDRQFILSSKKLLLSDSGFYLCALSGTGTPTSTDTQYFGPGTRLTVL.

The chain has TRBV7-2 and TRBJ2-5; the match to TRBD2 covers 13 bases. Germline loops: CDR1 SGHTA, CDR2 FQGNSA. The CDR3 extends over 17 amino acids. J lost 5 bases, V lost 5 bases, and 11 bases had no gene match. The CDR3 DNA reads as TGTGCCAGCAGCCAGTGGGGGACTAGCGGGGTGGTGGAGACCCAGTACTTC. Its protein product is CASSQWGTSGVVETQYF.

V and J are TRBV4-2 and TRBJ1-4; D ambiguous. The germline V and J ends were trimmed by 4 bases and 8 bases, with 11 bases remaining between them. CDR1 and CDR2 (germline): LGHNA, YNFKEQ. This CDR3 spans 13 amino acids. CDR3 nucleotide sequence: TGTGCCAGCAGCCCCTACCCCGCCGAAAAACTGTTTTTT. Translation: CASSPYPAEKLFF.

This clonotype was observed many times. The CDR3 here is CSVADRGLTDTQYF. CDR3 DNA: TGCAGCGTTGCGGACAGGGGGCTGACAGATACGCAGTATTTT. This chain links TRBV29-1 with TRBJ2-3, with 11 positions matching TRBD1. V trimming: 4 bases; J trimming: 3 bases; junction bases outside the gene matches: 3. The CDR3 runs to 14 residues. CDR1 is SQVTM and CDR2 is ANQGSEA in the germline V gene.

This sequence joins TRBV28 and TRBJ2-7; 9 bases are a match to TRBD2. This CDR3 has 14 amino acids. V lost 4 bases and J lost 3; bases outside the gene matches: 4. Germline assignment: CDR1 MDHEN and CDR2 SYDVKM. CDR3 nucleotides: TGTGCCAGCAGTTCCCCTAGCGGGGACTACGAGCAGTACTTC. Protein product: CASSSPSGDYEQYF.

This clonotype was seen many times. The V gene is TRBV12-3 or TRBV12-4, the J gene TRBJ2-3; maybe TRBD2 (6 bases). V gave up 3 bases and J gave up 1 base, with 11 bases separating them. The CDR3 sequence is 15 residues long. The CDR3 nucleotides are TGTGCCAGCAGTTTGGGGGGTGCGGGCACAGATACGCAGTATTTT. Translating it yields CASSLGGAGTDTQYF.

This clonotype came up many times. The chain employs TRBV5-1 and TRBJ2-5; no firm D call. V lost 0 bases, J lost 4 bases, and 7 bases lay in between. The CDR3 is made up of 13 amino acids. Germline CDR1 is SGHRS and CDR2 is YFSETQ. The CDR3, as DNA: TGCGCCAGCAGCTTGGAAGGAGCAGAGACCCAGTACTTC. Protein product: CASSLEGAETQYF.